One sample yielded the 9 T cell receptor beta chains listed below, sequenced in a study of T cells in tuberculosis. The repertoire was sequenced with immunoSEQ multiplex PCR; TCRdb's copy has only in-frame clones and lacks some. The repertoire has around 10,000 clones, around 94% of them found once; the top ten carry 13%. Sequenced material: PBMCs. Receptors were obtained from an adult with tuberculosis.

This sequence joins TRBV14 and TRBJ2-5; 11 positions match TRBD2. The CDR3 length is 14 residues. The germline CDR1 and CDR2 sequences are SGHDN and FVKESK. Trimming cost V 9 bases and J 4 bases; bases outside gene matches: 7. The CDR3 DNA sequence: TGTGCCAGTAGGCTAGCGGGAGGCGGAGAGACCCAGTACTTC. Translation: CASRLAGGGETQYF.

V gene TRBV10-1 combines with J gene TRBJ2-3; D unresolved. The germline V and J ends were trimmed by 8 bases and 5 bases, with 14 bases remaining between them. The CDR3 has 13 residues. Germline assignment: CDR1 WNHNN and CDR2 SYGVQD (reference sequence). CDR3 in DNA: TGCGCCAGCTCTCGTGAGGTTCAAGATACGCAGTATTTT. Protein sequence: CASSREVQDTQYF.

The rearrangement joins TRBV19 to TRBJ1-5; 8 nucleotides match TRBD1. The V segment lost 5 bases and the J segment 8 bases; nucleotides outside the gene matches: 8. This CDR3 contains 14 residues. The germline V gene has CDR1 LNHDA and CDR2 SQIVND (reference sequence). The CDR3 coding sequence is TGTGCCAGTAGTCCGGACAGGGAGGGTAAGCCCCAGCATTTT. Its protein product is CASSPDREGKPQHF. Variable domain in full (rest from reference TRBV19 and TRBJ1-5): DGGITQSPKYLFRKEGQNVTLSCEQNLNHDAMYWYRQDPGQGLRLIYYSQIVNDFQKGDIAEGYSVSREKKESFPLTVTSAQKNPTAFYLCASSPDREGKPQHFGDGTRLSIL.

The chain links TRBV14 to TRBJ2-7; the match to TRBD1 covers 9 bases. The germline V gene encodes CDR1 SGHDN and CDR2 FVKESK. The CDR3 is 16 amino acids. V lost 2 bases to trimming and J lost 3 bases; unmatched junction nucleotides: 8. This CDR3 reads CASSQRTGANIYEQYF. In DNA, the CDR3 is TGTGCCAGCAGCCAAAGGACAGGGGCGAACATCTACGAGCAGTACTTC.

This chain's CDR3 is CASSVATVVPGYSGANVLTF. The CDR3 coding sequence is TGTGCCAGCAGCGTAGCTACAGTGGTTCCAGGGTACTCTGGGGCCAACGTCCTGACTTTC. This sequence joins TRBV9 and TRBJ2-6; possible D gene TRBD1, 5 bases. CDR3 length: 20 amino acids. V was clipped by 0 bases and J by 0 bases, with 19 bases between them. Germline V gene sequence: CDR1 SGDLS, CDR2 YYNGEE.

The J gene is TRBJ2-7, the V gene TRBV15; 9 bases map to TRBD2. Germline trimming cut 3 bases from V and 0 bases from J; bases unmatched to any gene: 0. Germline loops: CDR1 LNHNV, CDR2 YYDKDF (reference sequence). The CDR3 length is 14 residues. The CDR3 nucleotides read TGTGCCACCAGCAGGGGACTAGCCTCCTACGAGCAGTACTTC. Its protein product is CATSRGLASYEQYF.

The rearrangement uses TRBV18 and TRBJ2-7, with unresolved D. CDR1 KGHSH and CDR2 LQKENI come from the germline V gene. V lost 1 base and J 1 base, leaving 8 bases between the germline ends. CDR3 size: 14 residues. DNA for the CDR3: TGTGCCAGCTCACCACGGGCTAATTCCTACGAGCAGTACTTC. It encodes CASSPRANSYEQYF.

V usage is TRBV30 and J usage is TRBJ2-1, with D tentatively TRBD2 (6 bases). The V end was cut by 2 bases, the J end by 4 bases, with 12 bases between. The CDR3 length is 14 residues. Per germline, CDR1 GTSNPN and CDR2 SVGIG (reference sequence). The chain's CDR3 is CAWSPRLDYNEQFF. CDR3 DNA: TGTGCCTGGAGTCCGAGACTAGATTACAATGAGCAGTTCTTC.

The chain combines TRBV7-3 with TRBJ2-1, with a weak D call TRBD2 (6 bases). CDR1 and CDR2 (germline): SGHTA, FQGTGA. V was shortened by 1 base and J by 6 bases, with 7 bases between the two germline ends. This CDR3 comprises 13 residues. The DNA for the CDR3 is TGTGCCAGCAGCTTAATTAGCGGCAATGAGCAGTTCTTC. This codes for CASSLISGNEQFF.